Detailed here is one TCR beta chain. No antigen is known for it. Being one base from a much bigger clone, this may be a read error. A single record per CDR3 protein comes from TCRdb applying MiXCR to the PCR reads. Of under 800,000 distinct CDR3 sequences detected, 25% appear once; the ten largest clones hold 0.75% to 0.8%. These data come from a study of molecular identifiers for immune sequencing clone quantification. Overall study findings and caveats: Clones with over 20 RNA copies captured over 97% of effector molecules but under 1% of naive ones. Researchers reportedly could pick up spiked Jurkat TCR RNA from one cell mixed into one million naive cells.

Germline assignment: CDR1 MNHEY and CDR2 SVGAGI. The CDR3 loop spans 12 amino acids. This receptor was identified in a human donor in good health. Some libraries in this study had Jurkat cell RNA spiked in. The genes are TRBV6-5 and TRBJ2-7, with D perhaps matching TRBD2 (5 bases). Sample: naive CD8+ T cells from blood, with Jurkat cell RNA spiked in. Subset noted: FACS-sorted CD8+CD4-CCR7+CD45RA+ naive T cells. CDR3 amino acids: CASGNGVGEQHF. In nucleotides, the CDR3 is TGTGCCAGCGGAAACGGGGTTGGCGAGCAGCACTTC.